These 19 T cell receptor beta chains originate from one sample sequenced in a study of spatial heterogeneity in lung cancer. Specified time point: blood at routine non-recurrence follow-up after resection. TCRdb re-derived calls from the 5' RACE reads in MiXCR, one entry per CDR3 protein. The table shows fewer than 50,000 distinct CDR3 sequences, with about 10% occurring only once. This sample comprised PBMCs, obtained at follow-up. Receptors originate from a female donor with early-stage non-small cell lung cancer.

The chain uses TRBV20-1 and TRBJ2-7; 11 positions match TRBD2. CDR3 length equals 14 residues. Per the germline V gene, CDR1 is DFQATT and CDR2 is SNEGSKA (reference sequence). After removal of 8 bases from V and 7 bases from J, the junction contained 13 bases not matched to a gene. The CDR3 DNA reads as TGCAGTTCGACAAGACTAGCGGGGATCGGTGAGCAGTACTTC. It yields the protein CSSTRLAGIGEQYF.

This clonotype was found many times. The chain recombines TRBV6-2 or TRBV6-3 with TRBJ1-5, with D possibly being TRBD1 (5 bases). Germline CDR1 MNHEY, CDR2 SVGEGT. Trimming stripped 5 bases from V and 4 bases from J, with 18 bases between. The CDR3 is 16 residues long. The CDR3 DNA reads TGTGCCAGCAGTCAACGAGGGGCTCCGGAGAATCAGCCCCAGCATTTT. Its protein is CASSQRGAPENQPQHF.

This clonotype has a handful of counts. The chain couples TRBV11-2 to TRBJ2-1; 9 bases are a match to TRBD2. Germline V gives CDR1 SGHAT, CDR2 FQNNGV. This CDR3 region has 14 residues. The trim removed 0 bases at V and 6 bases at J, leaving 0 bases unmatched. The CDR3 sequence is CASSLERGGNEQFF. The CDR3 nucleotides are TGTGCCAGCAGCTTAGAGCGGGGGGGCAATGAGCAGTTCTTC. The full variable domain, in which reference TRBV11-2 and TRBJ2-1 provide the parts outside the CDR3, is EAGVAQSPRYKIIEKRQSVAFWCNPISGHATLYWYQQILGQGPKLLIQFQNNGVVDDSQLPKDRFSAERLKGVDSTLKIQPAKLEDSAVYLCASSLERGGNEQFFGPGTRLTVL.

A few counts support this clonotype. The chain carries TRBV6-4 and TRBJ1-4, with D hard to call. Trimming took 4 bases from V and 3 from J, leaving 6 bases between them. Germline CDR1 is MRHNA and CDR2 is SNTAGT. This CDR3 is 13 amino acids long. CDR3 region: CASSVLSNEKLFF. The CDR3 region has the DNA TGTGCCAGCAGTGTGCTGTCTAATGAAAAACTGTTTTTT.

Ten or more counts support this clonotype. The chain uses TRBV6-5 and TRBJ2-3; D perhaps matches TRBD1 (5 bases). The CDR3 spans 14 residues. In germline, CDR1 is MNHEY, CDR2 SVGAGI. Trimming removed 3 bases at V and 3 bases at J, with 10 bases between. The CDR3 spells CASSYQGWTDTQYF. The CDR3 DNA sequence: TGTGCCAGCAGTTATCAGGGATGGACAGATACGCAGTATTTT.

The rearrangement links TRBV2 to TRBJ2-2, with unresolved D. Trimming removed 8 bases from V and 8 bases from J, with 12 bases in between. Germline CDR1 is SNHLY and CDR2 is FYNNEI. The CDR3 spans 12 residues. CDR3 sequence reads: CASSRLGGELFF. The CDR3 coding sequence is TGTGCCAGCTCCCGCCTGGGAGGGGAGCTGTTTTTT.

This clonotype has at least ten counts. The chain joins TRBV9 to TRBJ1-2, with a weak D call TRBD1 (5 bases). The V gene lost 3 bases and the J gene lost 2 bases, with 14 bases spanning the gap. The CDR3 has 15 residues. Germline V CDR1 and CDR2: SGDLS, YYNGEE. CDR3 sequence (DNA): TGTGCCAGCAGCGCGGGGACGTTGAGAAACTATGGCTACACCTTC. Amino acid sequence: CASSAGTLRNYGYTF.

The J gene is TRBJ2-1, the V gene TRBV7-9, with a tentative D call TRBD1 (6 bases). CDR3 length: 17 amino acids. Trimming shortened V by 1 base and J by 3 bases, and 16 bases separated the two germline ends. CDR1 is SEHNR, CDR2 FQNEAQ, per germline (reference sequence). CDR3 coding DNA: TGTGCCAGCAGCTTAGGCCAGGGGACCCTTAGCTACAATGAGCAGTTCTTC. Translating gives CASSLGQGTLSYNEQFF.

This clonotype was found a few times. The CDR3 nucleotides read TGTGCCAGCAGCTCGTCGGCAGGGGGGATCTACGAGCAGTACTTC. Its translation: CASSSSAGGIYEQYF. The chain recombines TRBV7-2 with TRBJ2-7; weak D call: TRBD1 (7 bases). V was trimmed by 4 bases and J by 3 bases, leaving 16 bases between them. Germline CDR1 SGHTA, CDR2 FQGNSA. The CDR3 contains 15 residues.

The chain links TRBV6-2 or TRBV6-3 to TRBJ1-1; TRBD1 might be the D (6 bases). The CDR3 is 15 residues long. CDR1 is MNHEY and CDR2 is SVGEGT in the germline V gene. Between the trimmed V and J ends, which lost 0 bases and 0 bases, there was a span of 8 bases. In DNA, the CDR3 is TGTGCCAGCAGTTACTCCGGGGGCCTGAACACTGAAGCTTTCTTT. It codes for CASSYSGGLNTEAFF.

This rearrangement joins TRBV5-1 to TRBJ1-2; D may be TRBD1 (5 bases). Germline V gene sequence: CDR1 SGHRS, CDR2 YFSETQ. Trimming pared 5 bases from V and 8 bases from J, leaving 16 bases between. The CDR3 is 13 amino acids. As DNA, the CDR3 is TGCGCCAGCAGTCAGGACATCGCGGGAGGCTACACCTTC. The encoded protein is CASSQDIAGGYTF.

This clonotype was picked up many times. This chain connects TRBV28 to TRBJ2-1; D uncertain. Trimming took 7 bases from V and 2 from J, leaving 15 bases between them. In germline, CDR1 is MDHEN, CDR2 SYDVKM. This CDR3 has 15 residues. The CDR3 DNA reads TGTGCCAGCACCGAAGTCCTAGGGACCTACAATGAGCAGTTCTTC. It is translated as CASTEVLGTYNEQFF. Variable domain in full (rest from reference TRBV28 and TRBJ2-1): DVKVTQSSRYLVKRTGEKVFLECVQDMDHENMFWYRQDPGLGLRLIYFSYDVKMKEKGDIPEGYSVSREKKERFSLILESASTNQTSMYLCASTEVLGTYNEQFFGPGTRLTVL.

This clonotype was observed at least ten times. The chain links TRBV6-5 to TRBJ1-1, with D hard to call. In germline, CDR1 is MNHEY, CDR2 SVGAGI. The CDR3 contains 13 residues. Trimming removed 2 bases from V and 1 base from J, with 5 bases in between. The CDR3 region is CASSYTPNTEAFF. For the CDR3, the DNA is TGTGCCAGCAGTTACACGCCGAACACTGAAGCTTTCTTT.

This clonotype was seen a handful of times. This chain connects TRBV30 to TRBJ1-2, with TRBD1 identical over 9 bases. The CDR3 loop spans 16 amino acids. J was trimmed by 3 bases and V by 0 bases; bases with no gene match: 8. Germline CDR1 GTSNPN, CDR2 SVGIG (reference sequence). The CDR3 loop reads CAWSVLGQGKDYGYTF. The DNA for the CDR3 is TGTGCCTGGAGTGTACTCGGACAGGGGAAAGACTATGGCTACACCTTC.

This clonotype has just a few counts. This chain connects TRBV28 to TRBJ2-1, with 12 bases matching TRBD1. The CDR3 contains 17 residues. The junction had 6 bases not matched to a gene; V was cut back by 6 bases and J by 0 bases. Germline V gene sequence: CDR1 MDHEN, CDR2 SYDVKM. DNA for the CDR3: TGTGCCAGCAGCGGGACAGGGGGCGGGGGCTCCTACAATGAGCAGTTCTTC. Its translation is CASSGTGGGGSYNEQFF. Supplemented by reference TRBV28 and TRBJ2-1, the full variable domain reads DVKVTQSSRYLVKRTGEKVFLECVQDMDHENMFWYRQDPGLGLRLIYFSYDVKMKEKGDIPEGYSVSREKKERFSLILESASTNQTSMYLCASSGTGGGGSYNEQFFGPGTRLTVL.

By sample share, this clonotype is medium-sized. This chain uses TRBV12-3 or TRBV12-4 with TRBJ2-5, with TRBD1 identical over 8 bases. Trimming cost V 6 bases and J 4 bases; bases outside gene matches: 7. CDR3 length equals 14 residues. The CDR3 reads CASSRGTGGETQYF. The CDR3 region has the DNA TGTGCCAGCAGCCGAGGGACAGGAGGAGAGACCCAGTACTTC.

The chain is built from TRBV20-1 and TRBJ2-7; 8 bases are shared with TRBD2. Trimming at V came to 3 bases and at J to 2 bases, leaving 6 bases not matched to a gene. CDR1 DFQATT and CDR2 SNEGSKA come from the germline V gene (reference sequence). The CDR3 has 14 amino acids. CDR3 sequence reads: CSARALADPYEQYF. CDR3 in DNA: TGCAGTGCTAGGGCACTAGCGGATCCCTACGAGCAGTACTTC.

The table lists this clonotype with a few counts. V usage is TRBV28 and J usage is TRBJ2-7; 14 bases are a match to TRBD2. CDR3 length: 18 residues. The germline CDR1 and CDR2 sequences are MDHEN and SYDVKM. Losses at the gene ends were 3 bases for V and 7 bases for J; bases not matched to a gene: 14. Here the CDR3 reads CASSFRGTSGGTYLEQYF. The CDR3 bases are TGTGCCAGCAGTTTCCGAGGGACTAGCGGGGGTACCTACCTAGAGCAGTACTTC.

This clonotype was observed at least ten times. This rearrangement joins TRBV7-6 to TRBJ2-2; no definite D call. CDR1 and CDR2 (germline): SGHVS, FNYEAQ. The CDR3 is 12 residues long. V gave up 2 bases and J gave up 7 bases, with 5 bases separating them. CDR3 loop: CASSLTIGELFF. The CDR3, as DNA: TGTGCCAGCAGCTTAACGATCGGGGAGCTGTTTTTT.